The 10 T cell receptor beta chains below all came from one sample that was sequenced in a study of CD8 T cells in Susac syndrome. RNA amounts of about 0.5 to 1 ug underwent reverse transcription with random hexamers. TCRdb analysed the immunoSEQ multiplex PCR reads with MiXCR anew, one entry per CDR3 protein. The profile covers 80,000 or so distinct CDR3 sequences, with approximately 96% appearing a single time and around 0.41% taken by the ten largest. The sequencing input was CD8+ T cells from PBMCs. The receptors were sampled from a human donor with Susac syndrome.

The V call is TRBV9, the J call TRBJ1-2; no firm D call. The V end lost 3 bases, the J end lost 2 bases, and 11 bases lay between the germline ends. Germline V lookup: CDR1 SGDLS, CDR2 YYNGEE. The CDR3 loop spans 14 amino acids. CDR3 in DNA: TGTGCCAGCAGCGCCCGTGATATAAACTATGGCTACACCTTC. It codes for CASSARDINYGYTF.

This CDR3 reads CASSLSHRGNTIYF. CDR3 nucleotides: TGTGCCAGCAGTTTATCGCATAGAGGAAACACCATATATTTT. V usage is TRBV27 and J usage is TRBJ1-3; D unclear. There are 14 residues in the CDR3. Trimming took 0 bases from V and 4 from J, leaving 7 bases between them. Per germline, CDR1 MNHEY and CDR2 SMNVEV (reference sequence).

The chain has TRBV30 and TRBJ2-7, with TRBD2 as a possible D gene (5 bases). This CDR3 spans 14 amino acids. CDR1 is GTSNPN, CDR2 SVGIG, per germline (reference sequence). Trimming stripped 0 bases from V and 1 base from J, with 10 bases between. The CDR3, as DNA: TGTGCCTGGAGTGTCATCGGGGTGTCCTACGAGCAGTACTTC. Its protein product is CAWSVIGVSYEQYF. Full variable domain (outside the CDR3, taken from reference TRBV30 and TRBJ2-7): SQTIHQWPATLVQPVGSPLSLECTVEGTSNPNLYWYRQAAGRGLQLLFYSVGIGQISSEVPQNLSASRPQDRQFILSSKKLLLSDSGFYLCAWSVIGVSYEQYFGPGTRLTVT.

V and J are TRBV14 and TRBJ2-3; 11 positions agree with TRBD2. This CDR3 contains 18 residues. V was pared by 1 base and J by 1 base, with 7 bases of the junction left unmatched. Germline V CDR1 and CDR2: SGHDN, FVKESK. CDR3: CASSQGLGLAGGTDTQYF. DNA for the CDR3: TGTGCCAGCAGCCAAGGGCTCGGACTAGCGGGTGGCACAGATACGCAGTATTTT.

The chain is built from TRBV27 and TRBJ2-1, with D tentatively TRBD2 (5 bases). The CDR3 covers 14 residues. CDR1 MNHEY and CDR2 SMNVEV come from the germline V gene (reference sequence). Trimming took off 7 bases at V and 6 bases at J, with 16 bases between the two ends. The chain's CDR3 is CASIPGSWGNEQFF. The CDR3 DNA follows: TGTGCCAGCATACCGGGGTCTTGGGGCAATGAGCAGTTCTTC.

This chain uses TRBV20-1 with TRBJ1-2; 9 nucleotides line up with TRBD1. The CDR3 runs 14 residues. Trimming took 0 bases from V and 8 from J; bases not matched to a gene: 7. Per germline, CDR1 DFQATT and CDR2 SNEGSKA (reference sequence). CDR3 nucleotides: TGCAGTGCTAGAGATCTAGGGACAGGGAAGGGCTACACCTTC. Translating it yields CSARDLGTGKGYTF.

This clonotype occurred once. CDR3 in DNA: TGTGCCAGCAGCCAGGGGCGGGCCTACGAGCAGTACGTC. Its protein is CASSQGRAYEQYV. The J gene is TRBJ2-7, the V gene TRBV3-1, with D perhaps assigned TRBD1 or TRBD2 (5 bases each). With 3 bases removed from V and 2 bases from J, the gap between germline ends came to 8 bases. The CDR3 extends over 13 amino acids. CDR1 LGHDT and CDR2 YNNKEL come from the germline V gene (reference sequence).

The rearrangement joins TRBV29-1 to TRBJ2-1, with TRBD2 matching over 8 bases. Germline CDR1 is SQVTM and CDR2 is ANQGSEA. This CDR3 is built from 14 residues. The CDR3 is CSGHTGTRGHEQFF. The CDR3 DNA reads TGCAGTGGTCATACCGGGACTAGAGGCCATGAGCAGTTCTTC.

The gene calls are TRBV6-5 and TRBJ1-6, with D possibly being TRBD1 (6 bases). The germline V gene has CDR1 MNHEY and CDR2 SVGAGI. V shed 4 bases and J shed 7 bases, with 14 bases lying between them. This CDR3 has 15 amino acids. The CDR3 coding sequence is TGTGCCAGCAGTTCCGCGGACAGCGCGAATTCACCCCTCCACTTT. This codes for CASSSADSANSPLHF.

The rearrangement joins TRBV2 to TRBJ1-5, with D possibly matching TRBD1 (5 bases). This CDR3 has 14 residues. CDR1 and CDR2 (germline): SNHLY, FYNNEI. V was clipped by 1 base and J by 5 bases, with 9 bases between them. The CDR3 sequence: CASSEGGVDQPQHF. The DNA of the CDR3 is TGTGCCAGCAGTGAAGGGGGGGTTGATCAGCCCCAGCATTTT. Using reference TRBV2 and TRBJ1-5 for the parts outside the CDR3, the full variable domain is EPEVTQTPSHQVTQMGQEVILRCVPISNHLYFYWYRQILGQKVEFLVSFYNNEISEKSEIFDDQFSVERPDGSNFTLKIRSTKLEDSAMYFCASSEGGVDQPQHFGDGTRLSIL.